Below are 4 T cell receptor beta chains sequenced from a single sample in a study of tumor-infiltrating lymphocytes in primary liver carcinoma. A constant-region primer primed TCR beta cDNA synthesis from around 500 ng of total RNA. TCR beta libraries came from three nested multiplex PCR rounds using slightly modified ARM-PCR. Primers for the first two PCR rounds were TRBV1-TRBV30 forward primers and a C-beta reverse primer (approximately 9 cycles per round). TCRdb recomputed calls from the multiplex PCR reads with MiXCR, one row per CDR3 protein. The sample has just over 30,000 distinct CDR3 sequences, 71% seen once. RNA and DNA were co-extracted from around 20-30 mg of unsorted bulk tissue. The specimen sequenced was liver tumor tissue from sampling region 3. Subset reported: tumor region T3, left-lateral pole. The receptors here all came from a woman aged 25 to 39 with primary liver carcinoma and hepatitis B virus infection.

In the case of this clonotype: The junction does not match germline at one end; this may be a read error. The genes are TRBV5-5 and TRBJ1-6; D not certain. The CDR3 length is 14 residues. Germline CDR1 reads SGHKS; CDR2 reads YYEKEE (reference sequence). CDR3 nucleotide sequence: TGTGCCAGCTGCTTGGACGCCAATAATTCACCCCTCCACTTT. Translated: CASCLDANNSPLHF.

In its sample, this clonotype was seen once. Without the conserved terminal phenylalanine or tryptophan, this CDR3 likely stems from a read error. J is TRBJ2-1 and V is TRBV28; D possibly corresponds to TRBD2 (6 bases). Trimming shortened V by 5 bases and J by 7 bases, and 15 bases separated the two germline ends. The length of the CDR3 is 14 residues. CDR1 MDHEN and CDR2 SYDVKM come from the germline V gene. CDR3 sequence reads: CASSRVRGLNEQFL. The CDR3 DNA reads as TGTGCCAGCAGTCGCGTCCGGGGGTTAAATGAGCAGTTCCTC.

Points on this clonotype: Relative to the germline gene, one junction end is altered; a read error may explain this. The chain is built from TRBV12-3 or TRBV12-4 and TRBJ2-4; tentatively, D is TRBD2 (6 bases). The CDR3 consists of 15 residues. As DNA, the CDR3 is TGTGCCAGCAGTCATTCGGGCCAGCGGGCGGACATCCAGTACTTC. Protein: CASSHSGQRADIQYF.

A remark on this clonotype: This may stem from a read error, because a much larger clone lies one nucleotide away. The chain uses TRBV4-1 and TRBJ2-1; TRBD1 aligns across 8 bases. The CDR3 sequence is 16 residues long. Germline V gives CDR1 MGHRA, CDR2 YSYEKL. CDR3: CANSQATGGSYNEQFF. The CDR3 region has the DNA TGCGCCAACAGCCAAGCCACAGGGGGCTCCTACAATGAGCAGTTCTTC.